Presented here are 11 T cell receptor beta chains from one specimen sequenced in a study of PD-1 blockade in classical Hodgkin lymphoma. Specified time point: cycle 4 day 1 (C4D1), after less than seven weeks of nivolumab. Every one of the patients relapsed after autologous stem cell transplantation (brentuximab vedotin exposure was variable). The repertoire was sequenced with immunoSEQ multiplex PCR; TCRdb's copy has only in-frame clones and lacks some. The sample has roughly 60,000 clones, 75% to 95% seen once. The sequencing here drew on peripheral blood mononuclear cells (PBMCs), taken before the fourth cycle of nivolumab. These receptors came from a human donor with classical Hodgkin lymphoma.

V is TRBV6-6 and J is TRBJ1-1; D is unclear. Germline loops: CDR1 MNHNY, CDR2 SVGAGI (reference sequence). The CDR3 runs to 13 residues. V lost 6 bases to trimming and J lost 1 base, with 9 bases between them. The CDR3 DNA reads TGTGCCAGCAGCCGCACGGCGAACACTGAAGCTTTCTTT. Translated: CASSRTANTEAFF.

This sequence joins TRBV18 and TRBJ2-2, with no clear D. The CDR3 loop spans 13 amino acids. Trimming took 3 bases from V and 6 from J, leaving 8 bases between them. Germline assignment: CDR1 KGHSH and CDR2 LQKENI. The CDR3 DNA reads TGTGCCAGCTCACCCACACCTGCCGGGGAGCTGTTTTTT. Encoded protein: CASSPTPAGELFF.

DNA of the CDR3: TGTGCCACCAGCAGATCCCCGGTAGGCGTGGAGGAGTATCAGTTCTTC. Encoded protein: CATSRSPVGVEEYQFF. The chain recombines TRBV15 with TRBJ2-1; possible D gene TRBD2, 5 bases. Trimming removed 2 bases from V and 13 bases from J, with 24 bases in between. The CDR3 is 16 amino acids. CDR1 is LNHNV, CDR2 YYDKDF, per germline (reference sequence).

This CDR3 reads CASGEWNDRAQPQHF. CDR3 bases: TGTGCTAGTGGTGAATGGAATGACAGGGCGCAGCCCCAGCATTTT. The V gene is TRBV12-5, the J gene TRBJ1-5; 7 bases align to TRBD1. Germline CDR1 LGHNT, CDR2 FRNRAP. This CDR3 is 15 amino acids long. J gave up 7 bases and V 5 bases, and 11 bases lay outside the gene matches.

The CDR3 bases are TGTGCCAGCAATAGAAGGGACTCCTATAATTCACCCCTCCACTTT. Translating it yields CASNRRDSYNSPLHF. The chain uses TRBV6-5 and TRBJ1-6, with D unresolved. Germline V lookup: CDR1 MNHEY, CDR2 SVGAGI. This CDR3 has 15 residues. V was clipped by 7 bases and J by 0 bases, with 10 bases between them.

This chain connects TRBV7-9 to TRBJ1-2; D may be TRBD1 (6 bases). CDR1 is SEHNR, CDR2 FQNEAQ, per germline (reference sequence). V shed 3 bases and J shed 11 bases, with 13 bases lying between them. The CDR3 totals 12 residues. This CDR3 reads CASSFRDTRYTF. DNA for the CDR3: TGTGCCAGCAGCTTCCGGGACACGAGGTACACCTTC.

This clone was seen once. The J gene is TRBJ2-1, the V gene TRBV7-9; D unclear. The CDR3 runs to 13 residues. The germline V gene has CDR1 SEHNR and CDR2 FQNEAQ (reference sequence). Trimming stripped 5 bases from V and 7 bases from J, with 12 bases between. Written as DNA, the CDR3 is TGTGCCAGCAGCATTACCCCTGGTAATGAGCAGTTCTTC. Translation: CASSITPGNEQFF.

The V and J genes are TRBV11-1 and TRBJ1-1; D is unresolved. Trimming took off 5 bases at V and 1 base at J, with 8 bases between the two ends. The CDR3 extends over 13 amino acids. CDR1 SGHAT and CDR2 FQDESV come from the germline V gene (reference sequence). The CDR3: CASSRTENTEAFF. CDR3 nucleotides: TGTGCCAGCAGCCGGACGGAGAACACTGAAGCTTTCTTT.

V usage is TRBV27 and J usage is TRBJ1-6; weak D call: TRBD1 (5 bases). V dropped 1 base and J dropped 7 bases, with 11 bases sitting between them. Germline V gives CDR1 MNHEY, CDR2 SMNVEV (reference sequence). The CDR3 contains 15 residues. Written as DNA, the CDR3 is TGTGCCAGCAGTTTATGGGGCGCTAACAATTCACCCCTCCACTTT. Translation: CASSLWGANNSPLHF.

The table lists this clone with a few counts. CDR3 bases: TGTGCCAGTAGTACGGAGGGCAGGGTCGGAGGTAGGAACACTGAAGCTTTCTTT. It specifies CASSTEGRVGGRNTEAFF. This chain joins TRBV19 and TRBJ1-1; TRBD1 is a possible D gene (5 bases). V was trimmed by 4 bases and J by 1 base, leaving 22 bases between them. This CDR3 has 18 amino acids. Germline V gene sequence: CDR1 LNHDA, CDR2 SQIVND (reference sequence).

This clone was detected only once. The rearrangement uses TRBV5-1 and TRBJ2-6; TRBD2 matches 10 bases. V was pared by 0 bases and J by 15 bases, with 9 bases of the junction left unmatched. Germline CDR1 and CDR2: SGHRS and YFSETQ. The CDR3 is 15 amino acids. CDR3 in amino acids: CASSLVSGGLPPLTF. CDR3 coding DNA: TGCGCCAGCAGCTTGGTTAGCGGGGGGCTCCCACCCCTGACTTTC.